This TCR beta chain was sequenced for a study of cytomegalovirus exposure and HLA in healthy donors (TCRdb year 2017). Study-level background: According to an earlier analysis of several hundred of the donors, about 170 million T cells yielded 120 million or so unique TCR beta sequences and 276 Gb of sequence data. High-throughput TCR immunosequencing, statistical association of individual TCRs with disease status, and machine learning were combined to predict cytomegalovirus infection status. In the later analysis, no new phenotypic data were used to find candidate immune exposures; instead, reliance was placed on TCR beta sequences and their occurrence across donors. Both class I and class II loci were covered by HLA typing, at four-digit resolution. In a later genetic analysis, genome-wide SNP genotypes for about 65% of the 666 donors were used, and that subset was treated as a discovery cohort. An early release covering some 640 HLA-typed donors comprised roughly 300 gigabases of sequencing data and tens of millions of unique TCR sequences. On average, over 200,000 unique TCR beta nucleotide sequences were sequenced per donor among 398 genotyped donors of the cohort, with around 19% of those sequences being non-productive. A later analysis re-analyzed previously published TCR beta repertoires from roughly 690 donors and added high-resolution HLA genotyping to study TCR occurrence patterns. Every discovery cohort repertoire had been produced on one sequencing platform. Typing coverage differed by locus: A, B, C, DRB1 and DQB1 were typed in roughly 620-640 donors, DQA1 in about 510, DPA1 in some 600, and DPB1 in 400 to 490. In an earlier analysis of 550 to 700 of the donors, high-throughput TCR beta sequencing was used to judge whether each TCR beta V gene segment behaved as functional or pseudogenic. Roughly 5 DR-DQ haplotypes were handled as single units for association and clustering because linkage in the cohort was strong. Of the approximately 400 genotyped donors, approximately 80% were placed in the genetic ancestry cluster associated with self-reported Caucasian donors. Donor age, sex, ethnicity and CMV serostatus were compiled together with the repertoire data. A separate validation cohort of more than 100 different subjects was used in addition to the 666-subject first cohort. The study was designed to test whether signatures of past pathogen exposure could be identified by cataloging public T cell receptors. Using immunosequencing, the study profiled T cell repertoires from 640 or so subjects and related those repertoires to cytomegalovirus serostatus. Summary of the overall study and its limitations: When HLA alleles, especially DR and DQ, strongly co-occurred, attributing TCR associations to individual alleles was difficult. Immune exposure information for the cohort was limited to CMV serostatus. In an earlier analysis of more than 450 of the donors, most TCR beta V segments were observed in productive rearrangements about 90% or about 30% of the time, broadly matching IMGT annotations. Correlated functional status among segregating V segments might reflect linkage disequilibrium, but an unknown experimental factor could not be ruled out. The classifier was reported to diagnose cytomegalovirus status with high specificity and sensitivity in both the original cohort and the validation cohort. A further reported finding was that TCR beta sequences accurately predicted the HLA-A and HLA-B alleles for most subjects in the first cohort. A cluster of highly shared sequence variants was judged likely to be a technical artifact of the sequencing pipeline. Roughly uniform sequencing depth across donors was assumed in presence/absence analyses, although this assumption may not hold. Because HLA typing was missing for some donors at each locus, association tests included only the typed subset. The study gave a list of under 200 TCR beta chains associated with cytomegalovirus. A later genetic analysis associated a missense DCLRE1C variant with V-gene and J-gene trimming of TCR beta chains, and an independent cohort replicated the association. A later genetic analysis reported fewer N-insertions in productive TCRs among donors in an Asian-associated ancestry cluster than the roughly 700-donor mean. In a later analysis, the rate of TCR association differed among HLA loci, with DRB1 alleles having the most associated TCRs and HLA-C alleles having the fewest. The authors suggested that the approach could potentially be generalized to other disease states and immunological phenotypes. In a later analysis, HLA-associated TCR beta chains showed more clonal expansion and lower generation probabilities than non-associated chains that were equally common. According to a later analysis, most CMV-associated TCR beta chains appeared to be HLA-restricted, and the HLA associations seemed to be driven largely by CMV exposure. A few of the identified cytomegalovirus-associated TCR beta chains were confirmed in vitro to be specific for cytomegalovirus antigens. Most TCR sequences were observed very rarely across donors, whereas some public TCRs were present in many individuals. Because counts were too low, seventeen rarely observed V segments, including chromosome 9 orphons, were left out of the earlier analysis of about 620 of the donors. According to a later analysis, parvovirus B19, influenza, CMV and Epstein-Barr virus appeared linked to several top co-occurrence clusters. In a later analysis, about 17,000 TCR beta sequences were associated with specific HLA alleles at a false discovery rate of 0.05. This cohort had only TCR beta chains sequenced, and the lack of alpha or paired-chain data limited which features could be detected.

In total, approximately 610 healthy bone marrow donors made up the cohort. At the time of sampling, all cohort members were nominally healthy, though unrecorded immune exposures were likely present. The donor was CMV seronegative and belonged to the group of 350 to 400 seronegative cohort members. A peripheral blood sample was provided by each donor, and peripheral blood mononuclear cells were used for TCR beta sequencing. Genomic DNA extraction from the blood cell samples was performed with the Qiagen DNeasy Blood Extraction Kit. Library preparation employed the immunoSEQ multiplex PCR assay. The multiplex PCR relied on a mix of 60 forward primers for TCR Vbeta segments and 13 reverse primers for TCR Jbeta segments. A multiplex PCR assay on genomic DNA amplified the CDR3 region of rearranged TCR beta genes. The Illumina HiSeq System was used to sequence the amplified TCR beta libraries as 87-base-pair reads. As for the original processing: A later analysis tallied approximately 87 million unique TCR beta chains across the 700 or so repertoires, and approximately 12 million of those chains were shared by two or more donors. Raw reads were error-corrected and collapsed into unique sequences by a nearest-neighbor algorithm in which closely related sequences were merged to remove PCR and sequencing errors. Alignment of CDR3 sequences to IMGT reference sequences was used to assign V, D and J gene segments. For a sequence to be retained, a match of at least six nucleotides was required to both a V gene segment and a J gene segment. A rearrangement counted as productive if the CDR3 had no stop codons and remained in frame with V and J, and every other rearrangement counted as non-productive. Following IMGT convention, CDR3 was defined as the stretch from the second conserved V-encoded cysteine to the conserved J-encoded phenylalanine. In an earlier analysis of around 640 of the donors, sequences lacking an unambiguous match to a single V gene segment were excluded. In an earlier analysis of more than 500 of the donors, a V segment was called functional when productive rearrangements were above 56.7%, and segregating when the standard deviation between donors exceeded 5%. To diagnose cytomegalovirus status from the catalog of TCR beta chain sequences, a statistical classification framework was built. V and J gene assignment, in a later analysis, came from comparing TCR nucleotide sequences with IMGT/GENE-DB human TR gene sequences. Using the TCRdist pipeline, a later analysis assigned CDR3 sequences along with most-parsimonious VDJ recombination scenarios. In a later analysis, every TCR beta chain was defined by the combination of its CDR3 amino acid sequence and its V-gene family, and reads without a unique V-gene family were dropped. As a way to deal with suspected cross-contamination and a sequencing artifact, a later analysis dropped 450 to 700 nucleotide sequences that were highly shared and had low generation probability. In a later analysis, a clonal expansion index was calculated for each public chain from normalized within-repertoire ranks of inferred template counts. In a later analysis, generation probabilities were computed using a VDJ recombination model fitted to out-of-frame rearrangements, and the results were checked against IGoR. Hypergeometric tests were used in a later analysis to score TCR-TCR, TCR-HLA and TCR-CMV co-occurrence, with a repertoire-size bias correction applied to the TCR pairs. In a later analysis, false discovery rates were estimated by permuting HLA or CMV assignments 20 times. In a later analysis, co-occurring TCRs were grouped using DBSCAN, with TCRdist sequence similarity added in when clustering inside HLA-allele-positive subsets. Co-occurrence clustering excluded repertoires with fewer than 30,000 or more than 120,000 public chains, plus five with anomalous nucleotide sharing. In TCRdb, the immuneACCESS table is reduced to in-frame sequences with V and J assigned. These tables do not hold every clone; where another copy was compared, an unresolved V gene accounts for under half, and the others remain unexplained. V and J calls and clone size are those listed in that table; D and trimming were worked out from the DNA. The sample has about 130,000 clones on record, roughly 88% of them singletons. In total, the top ten clones hold less than 3.5% of the sample.

A remark on this clone: Its antigen specificity is not known. Per-base quality was not reported, and no clone a single base away is much larger than it.

The material sequenced was PBMCs. The TCR originated in a man in his fifties in good health and CMV-seronegative.

The nucleotide sequence is given as TGCGCCAGCAGCCCACGACAGGGTTCGGATTCACCCCTCCACTTT. It translates to CASSPRQGSDSPLHF. The V and J segments used are TRBV5-1 and TRBJ1-6; 7 bases in the junction line up with TRBD1. From the cysteine through the phenylalanine, the CDR3 covers 15 amino acids. Of the read, only the CDR3 DNA is kept; its 45 bases are in frame from base 1. CDR1 is given as SGHRS and CDR2 as YFSETQ, both from the germline V gene. Germline trimming: 4 bases from V, 8 bases from J; junction bases outside gene matches: 9.